This T cell receptor beta chain is from a study of T cell responses to AZD1222 COVID-19 vaccine (dated by TCRdb to about 2021). At the level of the whole study: Because spike-specific TCR depth and breadth did not differ between the two schedules, AZD1222 recipients who got a second dose at roughly 4 weeks were pooled with those who got a second dose at roughly 12 weeks. TCR sequencing covered fewer than 250 trial participants: about 210 given two doses of AZD1222 and about 26 given two doses of MenACWY control vaccine. Trial participants were enrolled by age into 18-55, 56-69 and 70-plus year subgroups, with 148, 28 and 57 TCR-sequenced participants respectively.

Per the publication, the time point label means: baseline before first vaccination. Vaccinee samples came from UK trials COV001 and COV002, including a single-blind randomized controlled phase 2/3 trial of AZD1222 (ChAdOx1 nCoV-19) in healthy adults. For TCRbeta chain sequencing, PBMC samples from trial participants were taken at day 0 and at day 28 after the second dose. This clone was observed once. Its antigen has not been determined. Nothing much larger sits one base from this clone, and base qualities are not available. The CDR3 regions of human TCRbeta chains were subjected to immunosequencing. The original pipeline was this. Repertoire TCRs were matched against a reference library of SARS-CoV-2-specific TCRs generated with the MIRA antigen-specificity platform. Breadth was defined as the fraction of unique TCRs that were SARS-CoV-2-associated, and depth was defined as the fraction of total T cells that were SARS-CoV-2-associated. Using the MIRA data, every spike-specific TCR was mapped to the spike region that the TCR reacted to and assigned to either a CD4 or a CD8 class. Log10-transformed breadth and depth values were compared by one-way ANOVA with Sidak's multiple comparisons tests. Imported from immuneACCESS, the table was reduced by TCRdb to in-frame sequences with V and J called. These copies leave out some clones; in studies compared against another copy, an unresolved V gene accounts for under half, and the cause of the remainder is not known. The V and J calls and clone size are taken from that table; D and trimming were inferred from the DNA. The sample profile shows roughly 97,000 clones; roughly 92% of them were found once. The ten largest account for around 5% of the sample.

The CDR3, from cysteine to phenylalanine, totals 12 residues. Of all the DNA, just the CDR3 is kept, 36 bases in frame from base 1. CDR1 and CDR2 are drawn from the germline V gene (reference sequence): SEHNR, FQNEAQ. V loses 1 base of germline sequence and J loses 7 bases, and the interval between the two ends is 5 bases. Study-wide conclusions, independent of this receptor: Spike-specific TCR breadth and depth rose significantly after two AZD1222 doses compared with day 0 and with MenACWY recipients. Because no samples from the day 14 peak response were available, repertoires could be characterized only after the peak T cell response. The vaccine-associated CD4 TCRs covered the entire spike protein, and the dominant responses fell in regions 160-218 and 743-854. Participants were mostly white British, with more females than males. The authors suggested clonal diversity may have been underestimated. In the small 56-69-year group, the increase in depth fell short of significance, most likely because of low power. Conclusions about previously exposed vaccinees are limited because only 5 or 6 AZD1222 recipients were SARS-CoV-2 seropositive at baseline. Reportedly, close to half of the unique spike-specific TCRs recognized epitopes lying outside the regions that are mutated in the B.1.351 and B.1.1.7 variants.

This sequence uses TRBV7-9 and TRBJ2-1; the D gene is unclear. The source of this sequence is an adult in good health. Source: peripheral blood, taken on day 0 of AZD1222 vaccination. The CDR3 reads CASSLVGNEQFF. Here is the DNA: TGTGCCAGCAGCTTAGTGGGGAATGAGCAGTTCTTC.